This T cell receptor (beta chain) was obtained from a study of cytomegalovirus exposure and HLA in healthy donors. Overall study results and limits: Three chains linked to CMV were shown in vitro to be specific for CMV antigens.

CDR1 and CDR2 (germline): MDHEN, SYDVKM. V lost 7 bases, J lost 9 bases, and 12 bases lay in between. The CDR3 runs 11 residues. Regarding this clone: The antigen is not known.

The method was immunoSEQ multiplex PCR; TCRdb's version includes in-frame clones alone and lacks a portion of them. The table has around 70,000 clones, approximately 91% seen once. The sequence was collected from a young man in good health and CMV-seronegative. This rearrangement joins TRBV28 to TRBJ1-2, with a tentative D call TRBD1 (5 bases). Specimen: PBMCs. CDR3 residues: CASTRARSYTF. The CDR3 nucleotides are TGTGCCAGCACCAGGGCTCGAAGCTACACCTTC.